One TCR beta chain is described in this entry. The target antigen is unknown. This sample stems from a study of T-cell memory formation after mild COVID-19. General study points: Contracting clones localized mainly to CM and EM when CD4+ and mainly to EMRA when CD8+.

Sample barcodes and UMIs were carried by the TCR alpha and TCR beta cDNA libraries that 5'RACE generated with constant-segment primers. In TCRdb, the 5' RACE reads were re-called with MiXCR into one record per CDR3 protein. Seen here are 400,000 or so distinct CDR3 sequences, 20% observed once, and the top ten hold approximately 8.1%. V was clipped by 4 bases and J by 7 bases, with 17 bases between them. In germline, CDR1 is MNHEY, CDR2 SVGEGT. The CDR3 contains 16 residues. The receptor's source is an adult woman who had mild COVID-19 (a few samples of this study predate the infection). Cell type and time point are not known. J is TRBJ1-6 and V is TRBV6-2 or TRBV6-3; TRBD1 is a possible D gene (6 bases). Specimen: PBMCs or a T cell subset sorted from them (not recorded which). CDR3 bases: TGTGCCAGCAGTTCCCCGGACAGCCCGTCGAATTCACCCCTCCACTTT. This gives the protein CASSSPDSPSNSPLHF.